Below, 17 T cell receptor beta chains from the same sample are listed, as sequenced in a study of Ad26.COV2.S vaccination and SARS-CoV-2 variants. Using immunoSEQ multiplex PCR, the repertoire was profiled, and TCRdb retains in-frame clones only, with some absent. The sample comprises tens of thousands of clones, roughly 84% of which are singletons, and roughly half rests with the top ten. The specimen was peripheral blood, collected after recovery from COVID-19. Every receptor here comes from a human donor who had recovered from COVID-19.

The V and J genes are TRBV5-1 and TRBJ2-5; D not certain. This CDR3 region has 14 residues. Trimming took off 0 bases at V and 1 base at J, with 7 bases between the two ends. Germline values: CDR1 SGHRS, CDR2 YFSETQ. The CDR3 protein is CASSLAGLQETQYF. In DNA form, the CDR3 reads TGCGCCAGCAGCTTGGCGGGCCTCCAAGAGACCCAGTACTTC.

The rearrangement links TRBV5-1 to TRBJ2-2; the match to TRBD1 covers 12 bases. The ends lost 1 base at V and 7 bases at J; junction bases unmatched: 8. There are 17 residues in the CDR3. The germline V gene encodes CDR1 SGHRS and CDR2 YFSETQ. As DNA, the CDR3 is TGCGCCAGCAGCTTGCGCGGGACAGGGGGCGCGGGCGGGGAGCTGTTTTTT. Its translation is CASSLRGTGGAGGELFF.

Only one count was recorded for this clone. In DNA form, the CDR3 reads TGTGCCAGCAGCCAGAAGCCTAGCGGGCAAAGCTCCTACGAGCAGTACTTC. It codes for CASSQKPSGQSSYEQYF. The genes are TRBV4-2 and TRBJ2-7, with 8 bases identical to TRBD2. CDR1 is LGHNA, CDR2 YNFKEQ, per germline. The V segment lost 3 bases and the J segment 0 bases; nucleotides outside the gene matches: 10. The CDR3 totals 17 residues.

This clone appeared once. This chain connects TRBV10-3 to TRBJ1-3; tentative D call: TRBD1 (5 bases). CDR1 is ENHRY, CDR2 SYGVKD, per germline. The CDR3 extends over 15 amino acids. Trimming left V 3 bases short and J 1 base short, with 10 bases between. In nucleotides, the CDR3 is TGTGCCATCAGTGATTTGGGGGGTTCTGGAAACACCATATATTTT. Translated: CAISDLGGSGNTIYF.

The chain is built from TRBV14 and TRBJ2-5, with 7 bases fitting TRBD1. The CDR3 sequence is 16 residues long. With 1 base clipped from V and 7 bases from J, the junction kept 12 bases outside the gene matches. Germline V gene data show CDR1 as SGHDN and CDR2 as FVKESK. The CDR3 coding sequence is TGTGCCAGCAGCCAAGCGGGGACAGCTCGAAGGGGGACCCAGTACTTC. As protein: CASSQAGTARRGTQYF. Using reference TRBV14 and TRBJ2-5 for the parts outside the CDR3, the full variable domain is EAGVTQFPSHSVIEKGQTVTLRCDPISGHDNLYWYRRVMGKEIKFLLHFVKESKQDESGMPNNRFLAERTGGTYSTLKVQPAELEDSGVYFCASSQAGTARRGTQYFGPGTRLLVL.

The CDR3 protein is CSASANTNEKLFF. DNA for the CDR3: TGCAGTGCTAGTGCGAATACTAATGAAAAACTGTTTTTT. The genes are TRBV20-1 and TRBJ1-4; D remains unclear. This CDR3 comprises 13 residues. Trimming left V 3 bases short and J 2 bases short, with 7 bases between. CDR1 DFQATT and CDR2 SNEGSKA come from the germline V gene (reference sequence).

J is TRBJ2-1 and V is TRBV11-3; 7 nucleotides match TRBD2. The length of the CDR3 is 14 residues. CDR1 and CDR2 from the germline V gene are SGHNT and YENEEA. V lost 5 bases to trimming and J lost 4 bases; unmatched junction nucleotides: 5. The CDR3 DNA is TGTGCCAGCAGCCCCAGCGGGGATTACAATGAGCAGTTCTTC. Its translation: CASSPSGDYNEQFF.

CDR3 loop: CASSYGTSGRETQYF. CDR3 DNA: TGTGCCAGCAGTTACGGGACTAGCGGGAGGGAGACCCAGTACTTC. The chain recombines TRBV6-2 or TRBV6-3 with TRBJ2-5; 15 positions match TRBD2. CDR3 length: 15 amino acids. The trim removed 2 bases at V and 5 bases at J, leaving 0 bases unmatched. The germline CDR1 and CDR2 sequences are MNHEY and SVGEGT.

This rearrangement joins TRBV2 to TRBJ2-1; possibly TRBD1 for D (5 bases). CDR1 SNHLY and CDR2 FYNNEI come from the germline V gene. There are 12 residues in the CDR3. Trimming stripped 1 base from V and 10 bases from J, with 8 bases between. DNA for the CDR3: TGTGCCAGCAGTGAAGTGGCAGGGGAGCAGTTCTTC. Translating it yields CASSEVAGEQFF.

The J gene is TRBJ1-2, the V gene TRBV19; no firm D call. Germline values: CDR1 LNHDA, CDR2 SQIVND (reference sequence). The CDR3 runs 14 residues. Trimming left V 2 bases short and J 4 bases short, with 11 bases between. CDR3 protein: CASSIRKGGYGYTF. CDR3 DNA sequence: TGTGCCAGTAGTATACGGAAAGGAGGCTATGGCTACACCTTC.

The chain is built from TRBV27 and TRBJ2-5; possible D gene TRBD1, 5 bases. The CDR3 runs to 15 residues. Trimming shortened V by 2 bases and J by 2 bases, and 12 bases separated the two germline ends. Germline V CDR1 and CDR2: MNHEY, SMNVEV (reference sequence). The CDR3 nucleotides are TGTGCCAGCAGTTTAGGGGCAGGGCTACAAGAGACCCAGTACTTC. Translation gives CASSLGAGLQETQYF.

V gene TRBV5-1 combines with J gene TRBJ1-2, with 8 positions matching TRBD1. J lost 10 bases, V lost 1 base, and 6 bases had no gene match. The CDR3 runs 13 residues. Germline assignment: CDR1 SGHRS and CDR2 YFSETQ. The CDR3 DNA follows: TGCGCCAGCAGCTTGCAGGGGGCAGACGACTACACCTTC. It encodes CASSLQGADDYTF.

The chain links TRBV7-9 to TRBJ1-1; 9 bases match TRBD1. V dropped 5 bases and J dropped 5; count of bases not matched to a gene: 3. CDR3 size: 13 residues. Germline values: CDR1 SEHNR, CDR2 FQNEAQ (reference sequence). This chain's CDR3 is CASSLDRGTEAFF. CDR3 DNA: TGTGCCAGCAGCCTAGACAGGGGGACTGAAGCTTTCTTT.

The gene calls are TRBV30 and TRBJ2-1; no definite D call. The CDR3 extends over 17 amino acids. V was shortened by 0 bases and J by 4 bases, with 19 bases between the two germline ends. CDR1 GTSNPN and CDR2 SVGIG come from the germline V gene (reference sequence). CDR3 residues: CAWSVGYGGSGYNEQFF. The CDR3 DNA reads TGTGCCTGGAGTGTCGGGTACGGCGGATCAGGTTACAATGAGCAGTTCTTC.

This clone was seen only a few times. The rearrangement joins TRBV27 to TRBJ1-1; no definite D call. From germline, CDR1 is MNHEY and CDR2 SMNVEV (reference sequence). This CDR3 comprises 15 residues. Trimming stripped 8 bases from V and 1 base from J, with 17 bases between. CDR3 protein: CASRSLSGRNTEAFF. DNA of the CDR3: TGTGCCAGCCGGTCGCTAAGCGGGAGGAACACTGAAGCTTTCTTT.

This chain links TRBV28 with TRBJ1-1; D uncertain. The CDR3 has 16 residues. Trimming shortened V by 2 bases and J by 1 base, and 14 bases separated the two germline ends. Looked up from germline, CDR1 is MDHEN and CDR2 is SYDVKM. CDR3 region: CASSLVAGRRNTEAFF. DNA of the CDR3: TGTGCCAGCAGTTTAGTTGCTGGGCGGAGGAACACTGAAGCTTTCTTT.

The chain has TRBV7-8 and TRBJ2-3; 10 bases line up with TRBD2. CDR1 is SGHVS, CDR2 FQNEAQ, per germline. With 2 bases clipped from V and 4 bases from J, the junction kept 12 bases outside the gene matches. The CDR3 consists of 18 residues. The CDR3 DNA is TGTGCCAGCAGCTTACCCTCGGGGAGCGGGAGGGCCGCAGATACGCAGTATTTT. Translation gives CASSLPSGSGRAADTQYF. Full variable domain (outside the CDR3, taken from reference TRBV7-8 and TRBJ2-3): GAGVSQSPRYKVAKRGQDVALRCDPISGHVSLFWYQQALGQGPEFLTYFQNEAQLDKSGLPSDRFFAERPEGSVSTLKIQRTQQEDSAVYLCASSLPSGSGRAADTQYFGPGTRLTVL.